Sequencing of this TCR beta chain was carried out in a study of TIL therapy for anti-PD-1-resistant metastatic lung cancer. The wider study: Tumors had a median PD-L1 proportion score of approximately 6%. By whole-exome sequencing, median non-synonymous tumor mutation burden was over 1.2 mutations per megabase. Findings and caveats of the study: Many TIL product clones were absent from baseline tumor, suggesting clonal contraction.

Time point indicated: pre-treatment sample, taken before nivolumab and TIL therapy. Pleural nodules or supraclavicular lymph nodes made up most of the excised metastases sampled. The CDR3 spans 16 residues. The V gene's germline CDR1 is MNHNS and CDR2 SASEGT. With 0 bases removed from V and 2 bases from J, the gap between germline ends came to 14 bases. Worth noting for this clone: As yet, its antigen is unknown.

Sequencing used immunoSEQ v3. Sequencing depth was 1.5 million to 2 million read pairs for survey level, roughly 4.5-6 million for deep. Profiled with immunoSEQ multiplex PCR; TCRdb holds only in-frame clones, not every one. Found here are about 25,000 clones, 72% of them singletons; the top ten hold approximately 7.3%. The source material was tumor tissue, sampled at baseline. V gene TRBV6-1 combines with J gene TRBJ2-7, with a possible D match to TRBD2 (5 bases). This receptor was identified in a person between 25 and 79 years old with non-small cell lung cancer. The CDR3 sequence is CASSEAIGRDAYEQYF. The CDR3 nucleotides are TGTGCCAGCAGTGAAGCGATAGGACGGGATGCCTACGAGCAGTACTTC.